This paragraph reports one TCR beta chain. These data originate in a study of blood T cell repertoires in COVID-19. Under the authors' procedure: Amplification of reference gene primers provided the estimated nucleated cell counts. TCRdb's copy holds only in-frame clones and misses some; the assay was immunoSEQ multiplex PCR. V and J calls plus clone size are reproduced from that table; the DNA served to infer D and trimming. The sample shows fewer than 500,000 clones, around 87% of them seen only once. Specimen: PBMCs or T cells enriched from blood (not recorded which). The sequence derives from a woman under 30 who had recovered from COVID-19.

The CDR3 loop reads CASSQTGSSEAFF. DNA of the CDR3: TGTGCCAGCAGCCAAACAGGGAGCTCTGAAGCTTTCTTT. The rearrangement links TRBV7-3 to TRBJ1-1; D is possibly TRBD1 (6 bases). The CDR3 runs 13 residues. CDR1 is SGHTA and CDR2 is FQGTGA in the germline V gene. Trimming shortened V by 5 bases and J by 6 bases, and 13 bases separated the two germline ends. The complete variable domain, with remaining parts taken from reference TRBV7-3 and TRBJ1-1, reads GAGVSQTPSNKVTEKGKYVELRCDPISGHTALYWYRQSLGQGPEFLIYFQGTGAADDSGLPNDRFFAVRPEGSVSTLKIQRTERGDSAVYLCASSQTGSSEAFFGQGTRLTVV.